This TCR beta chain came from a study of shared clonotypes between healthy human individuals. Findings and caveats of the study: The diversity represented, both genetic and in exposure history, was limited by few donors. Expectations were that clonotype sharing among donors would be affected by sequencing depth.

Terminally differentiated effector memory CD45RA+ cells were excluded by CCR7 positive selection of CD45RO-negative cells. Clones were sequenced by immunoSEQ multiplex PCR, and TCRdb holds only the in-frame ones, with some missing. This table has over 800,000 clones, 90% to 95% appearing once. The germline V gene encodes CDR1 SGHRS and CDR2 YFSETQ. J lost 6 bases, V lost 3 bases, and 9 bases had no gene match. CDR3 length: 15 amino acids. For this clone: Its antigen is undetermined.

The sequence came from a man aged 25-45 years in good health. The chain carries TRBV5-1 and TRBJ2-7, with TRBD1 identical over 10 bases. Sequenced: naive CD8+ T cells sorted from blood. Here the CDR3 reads CASSSGQGVIGEQYF. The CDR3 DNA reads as TGCGCCAGCAGCTCCGGACAGGGGGTAATAGGCGAGCAGTACTTC.